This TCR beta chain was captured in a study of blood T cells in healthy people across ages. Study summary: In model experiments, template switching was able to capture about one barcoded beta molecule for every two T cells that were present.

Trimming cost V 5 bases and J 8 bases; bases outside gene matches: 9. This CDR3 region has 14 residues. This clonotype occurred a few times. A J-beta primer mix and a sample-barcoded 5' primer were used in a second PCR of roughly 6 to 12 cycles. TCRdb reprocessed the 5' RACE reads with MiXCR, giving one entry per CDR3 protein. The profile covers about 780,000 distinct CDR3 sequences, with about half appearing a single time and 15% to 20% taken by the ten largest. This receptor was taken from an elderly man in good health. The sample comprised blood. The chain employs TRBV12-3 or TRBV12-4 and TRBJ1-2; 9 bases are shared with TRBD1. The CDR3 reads CASSLPGQGRGYTF. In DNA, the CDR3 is TGTGCCAGCAGTCTACCGGGACAGGGTCGAGGCTACACCTTC.